The rows below give T cell receptor beta chains drawn from one sample of a study of shared clonotypes between healthy human individuals. Sequenced by immunoSEQ multiplex PCR; TCRdb stores in-frame clones only, minus some. The sample has some 2 million clones, 85% to 95% seen once. Sample: naive CD4+ T cells sorted from blood. These receptors all come from a man aged 18 to 29 in good health. Both conserved end residues are part of each CDR3. D genes are given only for firm matches.

D gene | J gene | V gene | CDR3 protein
. | TRBJ2-2 | TRBV2 | CASSSQEGSTGELFF
. | TRBJ2-2 | TRBV29-1 | CSAMGPSNTGELFF
. | TRBJ2-3 | TRBV5-1 | CASRPRGFGTDTQYF
TRBD1 | TRBJ2-2 | TRBV5-1 | CASSLDATGAGLRNTGELFF
. | TRBJ2-7 | TRBV27 | CASSYSGTKIYEQYF
TRBD1 | TRBJ2-1 | TRBV5-1 | CASSLSTGGHNEQFF
. | TRBJ2-4 | TRBV18 | CASSPPSNGNIQYF
TRBD1 | TRBJ2-6 | TRBV2 | CASSEYGTASGANVLTF
. | TRBJ1-1 | TRBV30 | CAWGAVAEAFF
. | TRBJ2-2 | TRBV18 | CASSPVAAPYTGELFF
. | TRBJ2-2 | TRBV9 | CASSVSGTWITGELFF
. | TRBJ2-7 | TRBV10-3 | CAITPGPLGEQYF
. | TRBJ2-4 | TRBV2 | CASSEDMGVAKNIQYF
. | TRBJ1-1 | TRBV27 | CASGRQVLNTEAFF
. | TRBJ2-1 | TRBV6-5 | CASKTRPPGEQFF
TRBD1 | TRBJ2-7 | TRBV6-1 | CASSQDRAYEQYF
. | TRBJ1-5 | TRBV6-5 | CASSRRGGEGQPQHF
TRBD1 | TRBJ1-1 | TRBV13 | CASSLRGGRGPNTEAFF
TRBD2 | TRBJ2-2 | TRBV6-1 | CASSPTSGGELFF
. | TRBJ2-3 | TRBV6-5 | CASRLLGTDTQYF
. | TRBJ2-3 | TRBV5-1 | CASSVPQGPTDTQYF
. | TRBJ1-3 | TRBV5-1 | CASSLEAISGNTIYF
. | TRBJ1-4 | TRBV6-6 | CASSLHRSATNEKLFF
. | TRBJ2-7 | TRBV10-3 | CAISDGYEQYF
. | TRBJ2-5 | TRBV5-6 | CASSLAGAGQETQYF
TRBD1 | TRBJ1-4 | TRBV6-5 | CASRARGTGGEKLFF
. | TRBJ2-6 | TRBV6-1 | CASSRAEAGANVLTF